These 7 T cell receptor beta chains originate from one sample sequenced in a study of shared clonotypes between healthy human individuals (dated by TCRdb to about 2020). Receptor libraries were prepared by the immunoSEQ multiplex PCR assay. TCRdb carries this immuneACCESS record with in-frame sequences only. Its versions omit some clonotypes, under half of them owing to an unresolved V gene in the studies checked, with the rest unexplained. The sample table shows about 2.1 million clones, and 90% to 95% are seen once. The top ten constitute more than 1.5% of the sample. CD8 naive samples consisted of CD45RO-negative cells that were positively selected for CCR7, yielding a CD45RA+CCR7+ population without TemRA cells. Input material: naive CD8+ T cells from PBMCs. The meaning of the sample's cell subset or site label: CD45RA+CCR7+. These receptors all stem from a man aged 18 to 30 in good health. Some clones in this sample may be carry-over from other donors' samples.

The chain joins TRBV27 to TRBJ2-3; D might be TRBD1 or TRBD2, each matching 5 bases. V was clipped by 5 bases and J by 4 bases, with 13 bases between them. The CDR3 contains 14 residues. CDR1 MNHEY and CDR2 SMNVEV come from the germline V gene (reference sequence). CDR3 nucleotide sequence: TGTGCCAGCAGTCAAGACGGGACCTCAGATACGCAGTATTTT. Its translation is CASSQDGTSDTQYF.

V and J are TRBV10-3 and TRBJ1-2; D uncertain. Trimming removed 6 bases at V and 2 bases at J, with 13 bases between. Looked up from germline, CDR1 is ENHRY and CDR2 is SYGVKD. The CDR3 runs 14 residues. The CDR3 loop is CAISQESGNYGYTF. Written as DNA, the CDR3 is TGTGCCATCAGCCAAGAGTCGGGAAACTATGGCTACACCTTC.

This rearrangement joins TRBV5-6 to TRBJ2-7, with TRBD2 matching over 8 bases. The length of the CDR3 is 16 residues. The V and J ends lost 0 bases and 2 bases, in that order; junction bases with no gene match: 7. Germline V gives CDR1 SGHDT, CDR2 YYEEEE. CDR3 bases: TGTGCCAGCAGCTTGGGGGGCGGGAGGTCGCCCTACGAGCAGTACTTC. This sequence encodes CASSLGGGRSPYEQYF. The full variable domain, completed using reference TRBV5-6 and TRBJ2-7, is DAGVTQSPTHLIKTRGQQVTLRCSPKSGHDTVSWYQQALGQGPQFIFQYYEEEERQRGNFPDRFSGHQFPNYSSELNVNALLLGDSALYLCASSLGGGRSPYEQYFGPGTRLTVT.

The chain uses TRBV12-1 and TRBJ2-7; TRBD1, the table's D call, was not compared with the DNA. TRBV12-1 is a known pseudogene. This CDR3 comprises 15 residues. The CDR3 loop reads CASIQGSCEVYEQYF. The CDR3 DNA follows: TGTGCCAGCATACAGGGAAGTTGTGAAGTCTACGAGCAGTACTTC.

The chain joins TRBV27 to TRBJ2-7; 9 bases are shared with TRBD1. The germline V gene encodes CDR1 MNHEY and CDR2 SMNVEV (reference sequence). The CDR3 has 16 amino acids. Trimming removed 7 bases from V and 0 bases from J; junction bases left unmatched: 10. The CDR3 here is CASMAFRTGVSYEQYF. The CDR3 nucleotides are TGTGCCAGCATGGCCTTTAGGACAGGGGTCTCCTACGAGCAGTACTTC.

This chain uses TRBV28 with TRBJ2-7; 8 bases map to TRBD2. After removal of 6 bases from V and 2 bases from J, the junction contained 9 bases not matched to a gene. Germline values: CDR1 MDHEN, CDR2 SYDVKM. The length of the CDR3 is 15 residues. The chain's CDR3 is CASSPGQRETYEQYF. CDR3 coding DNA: TGTGCCAGCAGCCCAGGTCAGCGGGAGACCTACGAGCAGTACTTC.

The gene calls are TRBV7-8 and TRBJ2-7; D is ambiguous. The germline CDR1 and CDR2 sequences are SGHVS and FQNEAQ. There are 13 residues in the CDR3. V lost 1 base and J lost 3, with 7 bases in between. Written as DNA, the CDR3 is TGTGCCAGCAGCTTAGAACCGAACTACGAGCAGTACTTC. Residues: CASSLEPNYEQYF.